One sample yielded the 6 T cell receptor beta chains listed below, sequenced in a study of Ad26.COV2.S vaccination and SARS-CoV-2 variants. Treatment indicated: around 19 received Ad26.COV2.S at low or high dose, single or two shots; about 5 received placebo; per-sample allocation not given. Collection of the samples took place on day 63 after the first injection of vaccine or placebo. The data were produced by immunoSEQ multiplex PCR, yet TCRdb's version contains in-frame clones alone and is incomplete. The table lists more than 300,000 clones, about 86% of them singletons. The sequenced sample was peripheral blood, obtained in a trial of Ad26.COV2.S vaccine versus placebo. These receptors all stem from a person aged 18-60 years who received the Ad26.COV2.S COVID-19 vaccine or a placebo.

V is TRBV9 and J is TRBJ2-1; D possibly corresponds to TRBD1 (5 bases). V was pared by 0 bases and J by 0 bases, with 19 bases between. This CDR3 has 19 amino acids. Germline V gene sequence: CDR1 SGDLS, CDR2 YYNGEE. The CDR3 DNA reads as TGTGCCAGCAGCGTAGAAGGGGCCGATGCGAGGAGCTCCTACAATGAGCAGTTCTTC. Amino acid sequence: CASSVEGADARSSYNEQFF.

The chain combines TRBV15 with TRBJ2-1, with 10 positions matching TRBD2. The germline V gene encodes CDR1 LNHNV and CDR2 YYDKDF (reference sequence). V lost 8 bases to trimming and J lost 6 bases; unmatched junction nucleotides: 10. CDR3 length equals 15 residues. As DNA, the CDR3 is TGTGCCACCCGCGGGGCACTAGCGGGGTCCAATGAGCAGTTCTTC. Translation gives CATRGALAGSNEQFF.

V is TRBV5-1 and J is TRBJ2-3, with unresolved D. Germline-derived CDR1 and CDR2 are SGHRS and YFSETQ. The CDR3 length is 16 residues. Trimming stripped 4 bases from V and 0 bases from J, with 15 bases between. The CDR3 DNA reads as TGCGCCAGCAGCCGGGTGGGCAGCAGAAGCACAGATACGCAGTATTTT. Protein: CASSRVGSRSTDTQYF.

This clone appeared a single time. The junction and the germline gene differ at one end; a read error may be behind it. The chain combines TRBV7-7 with TRBJ2-7; no reliable D call. The CDR3 runs 14 residues. The germline gives CDR1 SSHAT, CDR2 FNYEAQ (reference sequence). The CDR3 sequence is CASSVTADSYEQYF. The CDR3 nucleotides read TGTGCTAGCAGCGTCACGGCAGATAGCTACGAGCAGTACTTC. The whole variable domain, remainder taken from reference TRBV7-7 and TRBJ2-7, is GAGVSQSPRYKVTKRGQDVTLRCDPISSHATLYWYQQALGQGPEFLTYFNYEAQPDKSGLPSDRFSAERPEGSISTLTIQRTEQRDSAMYRCASSVTADSYEQYFGPGTRLTVT.

The V gene is TRBV7-9, the J gene TRBJ1-5, with a weak D call TRBD1 (5 bases). V was clipped by 3 bases and J by 9 bases, with 15 bases between them. Germline values: CDR1 SEHNR, CDR2 FQNEAQ (reference sequence). The CDR3 contains 14 residues. CDR3 coding DNA: TGTGCCAGCAGCTTCGGGCAGGGCGATACGCCCCAGCATTTT. Translating it yields CASSFGQGDTPQHF.

The V call is TRBV6-2 or TRBV6-3, the J call TRBJ2-7; D is possibly TRBD1 (6 bases). The V gene's germline CDR1 is MNHEY and CDR2 SVGEGT. The CDR3 loop spans 15 amino acids. Trimming cost V 2 bases and J 4 bases, with 15 bases left between them. CDR3 loop: CASSYPGVRAYEQYF. In DNA form, the CDR3 reads TGTGCCAGCAGTTACCCAGGGGTGAGGGCATACGAGCAGTACTTC.